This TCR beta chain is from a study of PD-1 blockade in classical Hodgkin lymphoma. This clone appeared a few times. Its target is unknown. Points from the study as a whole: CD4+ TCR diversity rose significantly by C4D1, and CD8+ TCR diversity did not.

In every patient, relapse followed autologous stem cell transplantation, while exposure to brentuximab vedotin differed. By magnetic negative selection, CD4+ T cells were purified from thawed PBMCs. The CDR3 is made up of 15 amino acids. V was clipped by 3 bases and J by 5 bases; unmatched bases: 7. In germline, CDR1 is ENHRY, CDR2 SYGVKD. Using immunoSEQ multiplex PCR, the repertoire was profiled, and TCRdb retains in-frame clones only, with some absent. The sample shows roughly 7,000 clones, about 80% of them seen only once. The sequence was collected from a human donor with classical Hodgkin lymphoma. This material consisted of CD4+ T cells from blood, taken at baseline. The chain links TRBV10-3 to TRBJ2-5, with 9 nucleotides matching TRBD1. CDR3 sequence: CAISDYGQGQETQYF. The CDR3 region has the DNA TGTGCCATCAGTGATTATGGACAGGGGCAGGAGACCCAGTACTTC.